These 10 T cell receptor beta chains share one sample of origin, sequenced in a study of T-cell memory formation after mild COVID-19. TCRdb processed the 5' RACE reads anew with MiXCR; each CDR3 protein has one entry. The sample consists of about 300,000 distinct CDR3 sequences, less than 20% of them appearing once. The sample comprised PBMCs or a T cell subset sorted from them (not recorded which). Receptors were obtained from a man aged 18 to 29 who had mild COVID-19 (a few samples of this study predate the infection). Cell type and time point are not known.

V and J are TRBV2 and TRBJ2-1; D gene unclear. V was cut by 6 bases and J by 3 bases, with 3 bases left in between. Germline values: CDR1 SNHLY, CDR2 FYNNEI. The CDR3 sequence is 11 residues long. CDR3 sequence (DNA): TGTGCCAGCAGATACTACAATGAGCAGTTCTTC. Translation: CASRYYNEQFF.

This clonotype has only a few counts. The genes are TRBV5-6 and TRBJ1-1; no reliable D call. The CDR3 contains 15 residues. Trimming cost V 4 bases and J 0 bases, with 13 bases left between them. Germline CDR1 and CDR2: SGHDT and YYEEEE. This CDR3 reads CASSPWRVLNTEAFF. DNA for the CDR3: TGTGCCAGCAGCCCCTGGAGAGTGCTGAACACTGAAGCTTTCTTT.

In this sample, this clonotype turned up a few times. The chain joins TRBV7-2 to TRBJ2-5; D gene ambiguous. This CDR3 has 14 amino acids. Trimming stripped 5 bases from V and 5 bases from J, with 15 bases between. In germline, CDR1 is SGHTA, CDR2 FQGNSA. This CDR3 is CASSPGVPGETQYF. For the CDR3, the DNA is TGTGCCAGCAGCCCAGGAGTCCCCGGGGAGACCCAGTACTTC.

This clonotype was picked up many times. This chain joins TRBV24-1 and TRBJ2-7; TRBD1 matches 8 bases. J was trimmed by 7 bases and V by 11 bases; bases with no gene match: 18. Germline V lookup: CDR1 KGHDR, CDR2 SFDVKD. The CDR3 consists of 15 residues. CDR3 in amino acids: CANLPKDREVREQYF. CDR3 in DNA: TGTGCCAACCTCCCCAAGGACAGGGAGGTGAGGGAGCAGTACTTC.

The chain recombines TRBV9 with TRBJ2-7; D may be TRBD1 (5 bases). This CDR3 contains 14 residues. Trimming shortened V by 3 bases and J by 3 bases, and 13 bases separated the two germline ends. CDR1 is SGDLS, CDR2 YYNGEE, per germline. In nucleotides, the CDR3 is TGTGCCAGCAGCGAGACAGTTAGGAACTACGAGCAGTACGTC. It codes for CASSETVRNYEQYV.

A few counts support this clonotype. The chain recombines TRBV24-1 with TRBJ1-5, with D hard to call. The CDR3 spans 14 residues. Trimming removed 4 bases at V and 0 bases at J, with 6 bases between. Germline CDR1 and CDR2: KGHDR and SFDVKD. The CDR3 DNA sequence: TGTGCCACCAGTGAAACAGTTAGCAATCAGCCCCAGCATTTT. It is translated as CATSETVSNQPQHF.

The sample holds a few counts of this clonotype. The chain recombines TRBV7-2 with TRBJ1-2; D ambiguous. With 3 bases removed from V and 3 bases from J, the gap between germline ends came to 8 bases. There are 13 residues in the CDR3. Germline assignment: CDR1 SGHTA and CDR2 FQGNSA. In nucleotides, the CDR3 is TGTGCCAGCAGCTTGAGGGCACACTATGGCTACACCTTC. Translation gives CASSLRAHYGYTF. The full variable domain, with the rest looked up from reference TRBV7-2 and TRBJ1-2, is GAGVSQSPSNKVTEKGKDVELRCDPISGHTALYWYRQSLGQGLEFLIYFQGNSAPDKSGLPSDRFSAERTGGSVSTLTIQRTQQEDSAVYLCASSLRAHYGYTFGSGTRLTVV.

The chain carries TRBV28 and TRBJ1-1, with D perhaps TRBD1 (6 bases). The V gene's germline CDR1 is MDHEN and CDR2 SYDVKM. V shed 5 bases and J shed 1 base, with 14 bases lying between them. The CDR3 runs to 15 residues. CDR3 residues: CASSPRTVRNTEAFF. CDR3 DNA sequence: TGTGCCAGCAGTCCCCGGACAGTCAGGAACACTGAAGCTTTCTTT.

This sequence joins TRBV19 and TRBJ2-1; TRBD2 agrees at 12 bases. The CDR3 runs to 18 residues. The germline CDR1 and CDR2 sequences are LNHDA and SQIVND (reference sequence). V trimming: 3 bases; J trimming: 3 bases; junction bases outside the gene matches: 9. CDR3 sequence reads: CASSMGALAGGVYNEQFF. The CDR3 coding sequence is TGTGCCAGTAGTATGGGGGCACTAGCGGGGGGCGTCTACAATGAGCAGTTCTTC.

Here the CDR3 DNA reads TGCGCCAGCAGACCCGGACTAGCGGGGGAAGAGACCCAGTACTTC. Residues: CASRPGLAGEETQYF. The chain employs TRBV5-1 and TRBJ2-5; 13 nucleotides line up with TRBD2. V lost 5 bases and J lost 3; bases outside the gene matches: 4. There are 15 residues in the CDR3. Per the germline V gene, CDR1 is SGHRS and CDR2 is YFSETQ.